One T cell receptor beta chain is described in this entry. Primed by a sample-barcoded 5' primer and a J-beta primer mix, a second PCR proceeded for about 6 to 12 cycles. TCRdb re-called the 5' RACE reads with MiXCR, one entry per CDR3 protein. The table has roughly 1,300,000 distinct CDR3 sequences, roughly 59% seen once. The sample comes from a study of blood T cells in healthy people across ages. The V end was cut by 10 bases, the J end by 9 bases, with 20 bases between. From germline, CDR1 is SGHVS and CDR2 FNYEAQ. The CDR3 consists of 13 residues. This sequence joins TRBV7-6 and TRBJ2-3; the D gene is possibly TRBD2 (6 bases). The receptor comes from a man between 18 and 29 years old in good health. Sequenced sample: blood. CDR3 coding DNA: TGTGCCATCTCTGAAGGTGGCGGACTAACGCAGTATTTT. This sequence encodes CAISEGGGLTQYF.